This TCR beta chain was recovered during a study of OX40 agonist ivuxolimab in advanced cancers. The method was immunoSEQ multiplex PCR; TCRdb's version includes in-frame clones alone and lacks a portion of them. The sample holds tens of thousands of clones, more than 75% seen once. Germline CDR1 MDHEN, CDR2 SYDVKM. Trimming took off 5 bases at V and 8 bases at J, with 12 bases between the two ends. CDR3 length: 12 residues. The sequence was collected from an adult with an advanced solid tumor such as melanoma, head and neck, liver or kidney cancer. The input for sequencing was CD4+ or CD8+ T cells sorted from blood, taken in a trial of the OX40 agonist ivuxolimab. The chain couples TRBV28 to TRBJ1-2; D unclear. DNA of the CDR3: TGTGCCAGCAGTCTGACGGGTCGGGGCTACACCTTC. Its protein is CASSLTGRGYTF.